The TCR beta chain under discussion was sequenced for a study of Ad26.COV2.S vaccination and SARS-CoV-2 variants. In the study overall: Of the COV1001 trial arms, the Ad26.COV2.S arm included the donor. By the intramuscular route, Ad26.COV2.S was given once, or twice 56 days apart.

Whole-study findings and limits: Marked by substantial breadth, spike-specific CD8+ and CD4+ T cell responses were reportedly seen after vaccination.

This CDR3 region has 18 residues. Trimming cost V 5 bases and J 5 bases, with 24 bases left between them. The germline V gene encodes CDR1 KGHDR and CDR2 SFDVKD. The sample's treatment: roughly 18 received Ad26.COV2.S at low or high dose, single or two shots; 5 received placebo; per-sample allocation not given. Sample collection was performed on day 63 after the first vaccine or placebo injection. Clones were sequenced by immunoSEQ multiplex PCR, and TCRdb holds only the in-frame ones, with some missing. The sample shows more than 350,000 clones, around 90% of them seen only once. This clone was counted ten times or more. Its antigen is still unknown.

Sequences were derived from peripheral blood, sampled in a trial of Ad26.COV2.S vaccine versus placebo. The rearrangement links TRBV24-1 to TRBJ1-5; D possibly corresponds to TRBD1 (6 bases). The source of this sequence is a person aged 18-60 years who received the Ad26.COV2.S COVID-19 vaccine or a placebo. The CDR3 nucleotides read TGTGCCACCAGTGCCGCGGGTCCTGGAGAGGGGGTGGATCAGCCCCAGCATTTT. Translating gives CATSAAGPGEGVDQPQHF.